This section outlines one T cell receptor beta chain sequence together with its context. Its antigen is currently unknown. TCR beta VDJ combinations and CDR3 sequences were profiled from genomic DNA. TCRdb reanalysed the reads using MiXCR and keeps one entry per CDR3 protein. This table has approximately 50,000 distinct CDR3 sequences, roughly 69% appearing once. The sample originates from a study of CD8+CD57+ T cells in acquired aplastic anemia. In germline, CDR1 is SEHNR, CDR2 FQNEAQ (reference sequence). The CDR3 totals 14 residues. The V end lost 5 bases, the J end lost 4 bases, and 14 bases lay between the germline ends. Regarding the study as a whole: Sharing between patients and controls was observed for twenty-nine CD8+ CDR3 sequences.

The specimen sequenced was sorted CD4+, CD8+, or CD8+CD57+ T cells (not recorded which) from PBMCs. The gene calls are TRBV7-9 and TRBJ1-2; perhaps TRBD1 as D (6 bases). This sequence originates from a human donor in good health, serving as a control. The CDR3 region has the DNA TGTGCCAGCAGCCCTCGGACAGCTCCCTATGGCTACACCTTC. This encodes CASSPRTAPYGYTF.